This T cell receptor beta chain was sequenced during a study of radiotherapy plus CTLA-4 blockade in lung cancer. The overall study: Among enrolled patients, less than 20% responded and around 30% achieved disease control.

Study-wide findings and caveats: Together with interferon-beta, which increased in serum after radiation, early dynamic changes in blood T cell clones were reportedly the best predictors of response.

Clones were read by immunoSEQ multiplex PCR, and TCRdb kept only the in-frame ones, dropping some. Among about 120,000 clones listed, about 83% were seen once. There are 18 residues in the CDR3. Germline CDR1 and CDR2: SGHAT and FQNNGV. The V end was cut by 1 base, the J end by 0 bases, with 17 bases between. With respect to this clone: The target antigen is unknown.

Focal radiation plus CTLA-4 blockade with ipilimumab was administered to patients who had chemo-refractory metastatic non-small-cell lung cancer. The material sequenced was peripheral blood, taken from a patient treated with radiotherapy plus ipilimumab. V usage is TRBV11-2 and J usage is TRBJ2-3; weak D call: TRBD1 (6 bases). The receptor's source is a human donor with non-small cell lung cancer who had a partial response to radiotherapy plus ipilimumab. CDR3 nucleotide sequence: TGTGCCAGCAGCTTAGCCAACTCAGGGGTTCCTAGCACAGATACGCAGTATTTT. Its protein is CASSLANSGVPSTDTQYF. Full variable domain (remainder filled in from reference TRBV11-2 and TRBJ2-3): EAGVAQSPRYKIIEKRQSVAFWCNPISGHATLYWYQQILGQGPKLLIQFQNNGVVDDSQLPKDRFSAERLKGVDSTLKIQPAKLEDSAVYLCASSLANSGVPSTDTQYFGPGTRLTVL.